Each of the 9 T cell receptor beta chains below was sequenced from the same sample in a study of cytomegalovirus exposure and HLA in healthy donors. A multiplex PCR was run with 60 Vbeta primers and 13 Jbeta primers. The protocol was immunoSEQ multiplex PCR, while the TCRdb copy is restricted to in-frame clones and leaves out a portion. This sample has around 200,000 clones, with roughly 78% found just once. The sequenced sample was PBMCs. The receptor set was obtained from a boy aged 5 to 17 in good health and CMV-seronegative.

The chain joins TRBV28 to TRBJ1-1, with D hard to call. V dropped 6 bases and J dropped 5 bases, with 16 bases sitting between them. The CDR3 has 14 amino acids. Per germline, CDR1 MDHEN and CDR2 SYDVKM. CDR3 protein: CASRNGGRLTEAFF. The CDR3 bases are TGTGCCAGCAGAAACGGCGGGCGTCTGACTGAAGCTTTCTTT. The variable domain in full, with the rest retrieved from reference TRBV28 and TRBJ1-1, is DVKVTQSSRYLVKRTGEKVFLECVQDMDHENMFWYRQDPGLGLRLIYFSYDVKMKEKGDIPEGYSVSREKKERFSLILESASTNQTSMYLCASRNGGRLTEAFFGQGTRLTVV.

As concerns this clone: Other DNA sequences in this sample translate to the same CDR3. This rearrangement joins TRBV20-1 to TRBJ1-3; maybe TRBD1 (6 bases). V lost 6 bases to trimming and J lost 4 bases, with 7 bases between them. Per germline, CDR1 DFQATT and CDR2 SNEGSKA (reference sequence). The CDR3 covers 11 residues. The CDR3 here is CSAGQGNTIYF. CDR3 coding DNA: TGCAGTGCCGGACAGGGAAACACCATATATTTT.

The chain has TRBV10-3 and TRBJ1-1; 7 bases line up with TRBD1. CDR1 ENHRY and CDR2 SYGVKD come from the germline V gene. V lost 7 bases to trimming and J lost 0 bases; unmatched junction nucleotides: 14. CDR3 length: 17 residues. The CDR3: CAITDPTRQGLNTEAFF. CDR3 nucleotides: TGTGCCATCACCGACCCCACTAGACAGGGTTTGAACACTGAAGCTTTCTTT.

The V call is TRBV7-8, the J call TRBJ2-4; D possibly corresponds to TRBD1 (5 bases). This CDR3 has 16 amino acids. V gave up 1 base and J gave up 1 base, with 11 bases separating them. Germline values: CDR1 SGHVS, CDR2 FQNEAQ. The CDR3 region has the DNA TGTGCCAGCAGCTTAGTAGGGGTGCGGGCCAAAAACATTCAGTACTTC. Translated, it gives CASSLVGVRAKNIQYF.

This rearrangement joins TRBV27 to TRBJ2-7, with 9 bases that match TRBD1. With V trimmed by 0 bases and J by 6 bases, 3 bases remained unmatched. The CDR3 has 14 residues. Germline V lookup: CDR1 MNHEY, CDR2 SMNVEV (reference sequence). Here the CDR3 DNA reads TGTGCCAGCAGTTTATCATTGGACAGGGGCGAGCAGTACTTC. It specifies CASSLSLDRGEQYF.

V is TRBV12-5 and J is TRBJ2-1, with 8 bases fitting TRBD1. The CDR3 contains 15 residues. Germline V CDR1 and CDR2: LGHNT, FRNRAP. V lost 7 bases, J lost 5 bases, and 10 bases stayed unmatched. CDR3 region: CASADVLDRDNEQFF. The CDR3 DNA sequence: TGTGCTAGTGCCGACGTTCTGGACAGGGACAATGAGCAGTTCTTC.

The chain joins TRBV7-6 to TRBJ2-2, with 11 bases aligning to TRBD2. The V gene end was trimmed by 4 bases and the J gene end by 9 bases; junction bases not matched to a gene: 7. The V gene's germline CDR1 is SGHVS and CDR2 FNYEAQ. This CDR3 is 15 amino acids long. Here the CDR3 reads CASSSLLAGVRELFF. In nucleotides, the CDR3 is TGTGCCAGCAGCTCCCTACTAGCGGGAGTACGGGAGCTGTTTTTT.

The chain joins TRBV7-2 to TRBJ2-1, with D possibly TRBD2 on 5 matching bases. The V end was cut by 3 bases, the J end by 6 bases, with 9 bases between. Germline V gene sequence: CDR1 SGHTA, CDR2 FQGNSA. This CDR3 comprises 13 residues. CDR3 sequence (DNA): TGTGCCAGCAGCTTTTCTAGCACCAATGAGCAGTTCTTC. Encoded protein: CASSFSSTNEQFF.

The chain carries TRBV18 and TRBJ1-1, with TRBD1 matching 7 bases. The V and J ends lost 2 bases and 0 bases, in that order; junction bases with no gene match: 6. The length of the CDR3 is 16 residues. CDR1 and CDR2 from the germline V gene are KGHSH and LQKENI. CDR3 protein: CASSPGDSRMNTEAFF. In DNA, the CDR3 is TGTGCCAGCTCACCAGGGGACAGTCGTATGAACACTGAAGCTTTCTTT. Together with reference TRBV18 and TRBJ1-1, the CDR3 gives the full variable domain: NAGVMQNPRHLVRRRGQEARLRCSPMKGHSHVYWYRQLPEEGLKFMVYLQKENIIDESGMPKERFSAEFPKEGPSILRIQQVVRGDSAAYFCASSPGDSRMNTEAFFGQGTRLTVV.